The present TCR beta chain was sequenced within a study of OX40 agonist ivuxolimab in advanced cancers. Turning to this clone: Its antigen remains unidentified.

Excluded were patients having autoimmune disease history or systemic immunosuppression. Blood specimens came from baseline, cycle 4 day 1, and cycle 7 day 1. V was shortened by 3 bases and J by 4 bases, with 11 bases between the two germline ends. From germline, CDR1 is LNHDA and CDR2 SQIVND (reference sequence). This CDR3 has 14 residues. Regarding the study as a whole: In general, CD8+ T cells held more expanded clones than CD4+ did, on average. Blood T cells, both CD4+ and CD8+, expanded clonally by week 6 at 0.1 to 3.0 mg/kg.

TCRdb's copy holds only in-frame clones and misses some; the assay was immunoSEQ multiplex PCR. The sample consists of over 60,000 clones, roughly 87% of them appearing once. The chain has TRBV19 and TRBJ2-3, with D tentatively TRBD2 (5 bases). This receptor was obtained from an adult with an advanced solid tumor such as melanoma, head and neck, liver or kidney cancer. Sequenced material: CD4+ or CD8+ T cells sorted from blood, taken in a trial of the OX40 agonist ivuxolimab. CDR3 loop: CASSISGVPDTQYF. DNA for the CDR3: TGTGCCAGTAGTATTTCCGGGGTCCCAGATACGCAGTATTTT.